A single sample is the source of the 12 T cell receptor beta chains below, sequenced in a study of T cell responses to AZD1222 COVID-19 vaccine. The protocol was immunoSEQ multiplex PCR, while the TCRdb copy is restricted to in-frame clones and leaves out a portion. The data contain 95,000 to 100,000 clones, roughly nine tenths of them seen just once; the ten biggest clones take up 16%. The sequenced sample was peripheral blood, obtained on day 0 of AZD1222 vaccination. The receptors here all came from an adult in good health.

This clone appeared a single time. CDR3 sequence reads: CASSSRDPGNTIYF. CDR3 bases: TGTGCCAGCAGCTCCCGGGACCCTGGAAACACCATATATTTT. The rearrangement joins TRBV5-4 to TRBJ1-3, with a possible D match to TRBD1 (5 bases). The germline V gene encodes CDR1 SGHNT and CDR2 YYREEE (reference sequence). The V gene lost 3 bases and the J gene lost 2 bases, with 9 bases spanning the gap. There are 14 residues in the CDR3. Looking up the rest from reference TRBV5-4 and TRBJ1-3 gives the full variable domain: ETGVTQSPTHLIKTRGQQVTLRCSSQSGHNTVSWYQQALGQGPQFIFQYYREEENGRGNFPPRFSGLQFPNYSSELNVNALELDDSALYLCASSSRDPGNTIYFGEGSWLTVV.

This clone has a single count. J is TRBJ1-5 and V is TRBV28; no firm D call. The ends were cut back, 4 bases at V and 7 bases at J, with 11 bases in the middle. The CDR3 contains 13 residues. Germline V lookup: CDR1 MDHEN, CDR2 SYDVKM. CDR3 loop: CASSSPSHQPQHF. The CDR3, as DNA: TGTGCCAGCAGTTCCCCCAGCCACCAGCCCCAGCATTTT.

This sequence joins TRBV7-9 and TRBJ1-4, with 7 bases matching TRBD1. CDR1 is SEHNR, CDR2 FQNEAQ, per germline (reference sequence). The CDR3 is made up of 14 amino acids. Losses at the gene ends were 1 base for V and 8 bases for J; bases not matched to a gene: 4. The CDR3 region is CASSLGGDREKLFF. CDR3 DNA: TGTGCCAGCAGCTTAGGTGGGGACAGAGAAAAACTGTTTTTT.

The J gene is TRBJ2-3, the V gene TRBV15; no firm D call. The CDR3 consists of 14 residues. Germline CDR1 reads LNHNV; CDR2 reads YYDKDF (reference sequence). V lost 3 bases and J 0 bases, leaving 7 bases between the germline ends. The CDR3 DNA is TGTGCCACCAGCAGCTCGCTTAGCACAGATACGCAGTATTTT. This sequence encodes CATSSSLSTDTQYF.

This clone was counted a single time. This CDR3 is CASSLVAGSGNEQFF. Written as DNA, the CDR3 is TGTGCCAGCAGCTTAGTAGCGGGATCTGGTAATGAGCAGTTCTTC. V and J are TRBV7-2 and TRBJ2-1, with 8 positions matching TRBD2. The CDR3 extends over 15 amino acids. Germline assignment: CDR1 SGHTA and CDR2 FQGNSA. Germline trimming cut 1 base from V and 7 bases from J; bases unmatched to any gene: 6.

This clone was picked up a small number of times. The chain carries TRBV27 and TRBJ1-2; D not certain. CDR1 MNHEY and CDR2 SMNVEV come from the germline V gene (reference sequence). This CDR3 contains 14 residues. The ends were cut back, 3 bases at V and 7 bases at J, with 15 bases in the middle. CDR3 in DNA: TGTGCCAGCAGTTTTTTGTCTGTAATCCGTGGCTACACCTTC. It is translated as CASSFLSVIRGYTF.

This rearrangement joins TRBV7-6 to TRBJ1-2, with TRBD1 matching over 7 bases. V was pared by 1 base and J by 4 bases, with 6 bases of the junction left unmatched. From germline, CDR1 is SGHVS and CDR2 FNYEAQ. This CDR3 has 15 residues. CDR3 in DNA: TGTGCCAGCAGCTTAGGCTCGGGACAGTTCTATGGCTACACCTTC. It codes for CASSLGSGQFYGYTF.

The J gene is TRBJ1-2, the V gene TRBV9, with D tentatively TRBD1 (5 bases). V dropped 0 bases and J dropped 0 bases, with 9 bases sitting between them. The CDR3 length is 15 residues. From germline, CDR1 is SGDLS and CDR2 YYNGEE. The DNA of the CDR3 is TGTGCCAGCAGCGTAGCACAGGTAGCTAACTATGGCTACACCTTC. Its translation is CASSVAQVANYGYTF.

This chain uses TRBV11-2 with TRBJ2-1; D not resolved. CDR3 length: 14 residues. Germline V CDR1 and CDR2: SGHAT, FQNNGV. The ends were cut back, 5 bases at V and 4 bases at J, with 12 bases in the middle. CDR3 sequence reads: CASSPLRGYNEQFF. The CDR3 DNA follows: TGTGCCAGCAGCCCTTTGCGCGGATACAATGAGCAGTTCTTC. Supplemented by reference TRBV11-2 and TRBJ2-1, the full variable domain reads EAGVAQSPRYKIIEKRQSVAFWCNPISGHATLYWYQQILGQGPKLLIQFQNNGVVDDSQLPKDRFSAERLKGVDSTLKIQPAKLEDSAVYLCASSPLRGYNEQFFGPGTRLTVL.

The chain has TRBV2 and TRBJ1-2, with D unresolved. There are 11 residues in the CDR3. V was clipped by 7 bases and J by 5 bases, with 8 bases between them. Germline V gene sequence: CDR1 SNHLY, CDR2 FYNNEI. The CDR3 sequence: CASTLEYGYTF. The DNA of the CDR3 is TGTGCCAGCACACTCGAATATGGCTACACCTTC.

This CDR3 is CAISPDSSYNEQFF. In DNA, the CDR3 is TGTGCCATCAGCCCCGACTCATCCTACAATGAGCAGTTCTTC. The chain joins TRBV10-3 to TRBJ2-1; D is unresolved. CDR1 and CDR2 from the germline V gene are ENHRY and SYGVKD. The CDR3 length is 14 residues. The germline V and J ends were trimmed by 6 bases and 1 base, with 10 bases remaining between them.

This chain joins TRBV18 and TRBJ2-7; D perhaps matches TRBD1 (5 bases). V dropped 2 bases and J dropped 4 bases, with 18 bases sitting between them. The CDR3 length is 16 residues. The germline V gene has CDR1 KGHSH and CDR2 LQKENI. The CDR3 loop reads CASSPDRAPCIYEQYF. CDR3 coding DNA: TGTGCCAGCTCACCAGACAGAGCTCCATGCATTTACGAGCAGTACTTC.